This T cell receptor beta chain emerged from a study of blood T cell repertoires in COVID-19. Looking at the study overall: Symptom resolution, clearance, or two negative PCRs marked the recovered donors of Cohort 3.

Trimming took 2 bases from V and 1 from J, leaving 14 bases between them. The CDR3 length is 17 residues. Looked up from germline, CDR1 is KGHSH and CDR2 is LQKENI. Data came from immunoSEQ multiplex PCR; TCRdb stores just in-frame clones and leaves some out. The data show 250,000 to 350,000 clones, around 90% seen once. Participants were placed into cohorts based on the clinical history they reported. This sequence was found in a woman aged 55-69 years in a cohort exposed to, infected with or recovered from COVID-19 (not recorded which). The V and J genes are TRBV18 and TRBJ2-2; the D gene is possibly TRBD2 (6 bases). Specimen: PBMCs or T cells enriched from blood (not recorded which). In nucleotides, the CDR3 is TGTGCCAGCTCACCAGCGGGGACTGGACTGAACACCGGGGAGCTGTTTTTT. Protein product: CASSPAGTGLNTGELFF.